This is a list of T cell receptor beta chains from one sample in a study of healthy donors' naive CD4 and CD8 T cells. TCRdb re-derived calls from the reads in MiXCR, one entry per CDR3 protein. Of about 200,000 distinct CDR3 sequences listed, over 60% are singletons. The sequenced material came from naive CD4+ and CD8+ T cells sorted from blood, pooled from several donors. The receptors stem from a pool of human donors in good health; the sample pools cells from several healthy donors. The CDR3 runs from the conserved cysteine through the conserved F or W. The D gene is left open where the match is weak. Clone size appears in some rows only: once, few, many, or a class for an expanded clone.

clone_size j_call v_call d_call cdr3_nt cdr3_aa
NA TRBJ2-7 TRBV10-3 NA TGTGCCGCAAAAGCGGCGAGCTCCTACGAGCAGTACTTC CAAKAASSYEQYF
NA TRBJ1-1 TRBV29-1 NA TGCAGCGTTGATGGGGCGGGTACAGGGATGAACACTGAAGCTTTCTTT CSVDGAGTGMNTEAFF
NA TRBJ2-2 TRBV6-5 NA TGTGCCAGCAACAGCGGGTCGAACACCGGGGAGCTGTTTTTT CASNSGSNTGELFF
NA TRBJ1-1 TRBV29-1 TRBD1 TGCAGCGTTGAAGAGACAGGGGGATTATTCAACACTGAAGCTTTCTTT CSVEETGGLFNTEAFF
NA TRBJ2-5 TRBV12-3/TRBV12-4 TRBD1 TGTGCCAGCAGTCTCGGACAGGGGGTAGAGGAGACCCAGTACTTC CASSLGQGVEETQYF
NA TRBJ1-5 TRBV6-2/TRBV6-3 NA TGTGCCAGCAGTTACTCGGCCTTAGGAGGGGCCTGGCAGCCCCAGCATTTT CASSYSALGGAWQPQHF
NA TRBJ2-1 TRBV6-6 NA TGTGCCAGCAGTTACTCAGGACAGGGAGGGTACAATGAGCAGTTCTTC CASSYSGQGGYNEQFF
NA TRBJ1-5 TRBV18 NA TGTGCCAGCTCAAGGGACGGTAGCAATCAGCCCCAGCATTTT CASSRDGSNQPQHF
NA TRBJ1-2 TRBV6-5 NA TGTGCCAGCAGTTACGCCCGTGTCTATGGCTACACCTTC CASSYARVYGYTF
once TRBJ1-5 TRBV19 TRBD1 TGTGCCAGTAATGTGGGACAGGCCCTCAATCAGCCCCAGCATTTT CASNVGQALNQPQHF
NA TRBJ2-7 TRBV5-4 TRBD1 TGTGCCAGCAGCCACCGGGACAGATCCTACGAGCAGTACTTC CASSHRDRSYEQYF
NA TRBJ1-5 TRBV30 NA TGTGCCTGGAGTCGGACGGCCGGTACCAATCAGCCCCAGCATTTT CAWSRTAGTNQPQHF
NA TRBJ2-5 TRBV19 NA TGTGCCAGTAGTACCCGTTCGGGGGAAGAGACCCAGTACTTC CASSTRSGEETQYF
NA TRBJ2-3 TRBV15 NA TGTGCCACCAGCAGAGATTTACCAGATACGCAGTATTTT CATSRDLPDTQYF
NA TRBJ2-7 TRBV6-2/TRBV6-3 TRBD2 TGTGCCAGCATCGACCCGGGGGGATCCTACGAGCAGTACTTC CASIDPGGSYEQYF
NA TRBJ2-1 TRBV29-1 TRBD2 TGCAGCGTTGAAGGGCGGACTAGCGGGAATGAGCAGTTCTTC CSVEGRTSGNEQFF
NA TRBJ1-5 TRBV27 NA TGTGCCAGCAGTCCGACGGCAGGGATCAATCAGCCCCAGCATTTT CASSPTAGINQPQHF
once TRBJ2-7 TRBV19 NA TGTGCCAGCCAAGGGACGGACAACTACGAGCGGTACTTC CASQGTDNYERYF
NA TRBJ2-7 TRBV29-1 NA TGCAGCGTTGTGGGGCCTCCCAAATACGAGCAGTACTTC CSVVGPPKYEQYF
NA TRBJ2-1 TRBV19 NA TGTGCCAGTAGTATATCACACTCCTACAATGAGCAGTTCTTC CASSISHSYNEQFF
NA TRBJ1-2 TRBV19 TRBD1 TGTGCCAGTAGTGCCGGACAGGGCCATGGCTACACCTTC CASSAGQGHGYTF
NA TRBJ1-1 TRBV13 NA TGTGCCAGCAGCTTAGGCCGTAGGGAAACTGAAGCTTTCTTT CASSLGRRETEAFF
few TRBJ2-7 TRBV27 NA TGTGCCAGTAGTTCGGGGATGGCCTACGAGCAGTACTTC CASSSGMAYEQYF
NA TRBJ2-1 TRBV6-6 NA TGTGCCAGCAGTCCCGACAGCCGAAAGCAGTTCTTC CASSPDSRKQFF
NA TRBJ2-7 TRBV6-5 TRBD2 TGTGCCAGCAGTTACTCATCACGCGGGAGGGAGCAGTACTTC CASSYSSRGREQYF
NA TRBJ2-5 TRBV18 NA TGTGCCAGCTCACCTTTGGGGTCCCAAGAGACCCAGTACTTC CASSPLGSQETQYF
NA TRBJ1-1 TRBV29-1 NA TGCAGCGTTCCCGGGACGAACACTGAAGCTTTCTTT CSVPGTNTEAFF
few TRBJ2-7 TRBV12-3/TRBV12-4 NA TGTGCCAGCAGCCTACAGGGATCGGGATCCTACGAGCAGTACTTC CASSLQGSGSYEQYF
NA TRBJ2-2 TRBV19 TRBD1 TGTGCCAGTAGTGGCATCAGACAGGGCACCACCGGGGAGCTGTTTTTT CASSGIRQGTTGELFF
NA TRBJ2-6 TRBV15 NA TGTGCCAGCAGCTTGACAACTGGGGCCAACGTCCTGACTTTC CASSLTTGANVLTF
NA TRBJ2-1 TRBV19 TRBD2 TGTGCCAGTACCCCGCGGGCGGCTAGCGGCAATGAGCAGTTCTTC CASTPRAASGNEQFF
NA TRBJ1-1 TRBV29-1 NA TGCAGCGCCCCCTCGGACACTGAAGCTTTCTTT CSAPSDTEAFF
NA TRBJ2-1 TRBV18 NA TGTGCCAGCTCACCTCCCGTAGACAGGGACTTATACAATGAGCAGTTCTTC CASSPPVDRDLYNEQFF
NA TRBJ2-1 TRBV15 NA TGTGCCACCAGCAGAGCCGGGTATGAGCAGTTCTTC CATSRAGYEQFF
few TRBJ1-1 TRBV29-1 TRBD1 TGCGGCCTCATACAGGGGTCGACTCTAAGAGCTTTCTTT CGLIQGSTLRAFF
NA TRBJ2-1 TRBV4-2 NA TGTGCCAGCAGCCCCTCAGGGGTGGGATTGGGGGACAATGAGCAGTTCTTC CASSPSGVGLGDNEQFF
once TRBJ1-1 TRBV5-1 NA TGCGCCAGCAGCTTCGGGGATCAGGGCACTGAAGCTTTCTTT CASSFGDQGTEAFF
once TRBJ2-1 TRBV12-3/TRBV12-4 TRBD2 TGTGCCAGCAGTTTCCTCCAGCGGGATAACAATGAGCAGTTCTTC CASSFLQRDNNEQFF
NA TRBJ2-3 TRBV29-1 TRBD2 TGCAGCGGCTCGACTAGCGGGAGTCTTGATACGCAGTATTTT CSGSTSGSLDTQYF